The clone carrying this T cell receptor (beta chain) was found once. Its matching antigen is unknown. Germline V CDR1 and CDR2: SGHRS, YFSETQ. The CDR3 contains 16 residues. The V end lost 3 bases, the J end lost 4 bases, and 17 bases lay between the germline ends. This entry belongs to a study of shared clonotypes between healthy human individuals. The study, taken as a whole, reports: Deeper or shallower sequencing was expected to change how clonotypes are shared among donors.

Per the authors' pipeline: Filtering differed since immunoSEQ provided only junctions, with no quality scores. Sequencing used immunoSEQ multiplex PCR; TCRdb keeps in-frame clones, though not all of them. The V and J calls and clone size come from that table; D and trimming were worked out from the DNA. The data show hundreds of thousands of clones, nearly 95% seen once. Only CD45RO-negative cells positively selected for CCR7 counted as naive CD8 cells, so terminally differentiated effector memory CD45RA+ cells were excluded. The donors were all Caucasian adults (living in Nashville, Tennessee). J is TRBJ2-1 and V is TRBV5-1, with D possibly being TRBD1 or TRBD2 (5 bases each). This clonotype was sampled from a man younger than 40 in good health. The material sequenced was naive CD8+ T cells sorted from blood. The CDR3 DNA reads TGCGCCAGCAGCTCTGCCGGGACGGATCTTTACAATGAGCAGTTCTTC. Translating it yields CASSSAGTDLYNEQFF.